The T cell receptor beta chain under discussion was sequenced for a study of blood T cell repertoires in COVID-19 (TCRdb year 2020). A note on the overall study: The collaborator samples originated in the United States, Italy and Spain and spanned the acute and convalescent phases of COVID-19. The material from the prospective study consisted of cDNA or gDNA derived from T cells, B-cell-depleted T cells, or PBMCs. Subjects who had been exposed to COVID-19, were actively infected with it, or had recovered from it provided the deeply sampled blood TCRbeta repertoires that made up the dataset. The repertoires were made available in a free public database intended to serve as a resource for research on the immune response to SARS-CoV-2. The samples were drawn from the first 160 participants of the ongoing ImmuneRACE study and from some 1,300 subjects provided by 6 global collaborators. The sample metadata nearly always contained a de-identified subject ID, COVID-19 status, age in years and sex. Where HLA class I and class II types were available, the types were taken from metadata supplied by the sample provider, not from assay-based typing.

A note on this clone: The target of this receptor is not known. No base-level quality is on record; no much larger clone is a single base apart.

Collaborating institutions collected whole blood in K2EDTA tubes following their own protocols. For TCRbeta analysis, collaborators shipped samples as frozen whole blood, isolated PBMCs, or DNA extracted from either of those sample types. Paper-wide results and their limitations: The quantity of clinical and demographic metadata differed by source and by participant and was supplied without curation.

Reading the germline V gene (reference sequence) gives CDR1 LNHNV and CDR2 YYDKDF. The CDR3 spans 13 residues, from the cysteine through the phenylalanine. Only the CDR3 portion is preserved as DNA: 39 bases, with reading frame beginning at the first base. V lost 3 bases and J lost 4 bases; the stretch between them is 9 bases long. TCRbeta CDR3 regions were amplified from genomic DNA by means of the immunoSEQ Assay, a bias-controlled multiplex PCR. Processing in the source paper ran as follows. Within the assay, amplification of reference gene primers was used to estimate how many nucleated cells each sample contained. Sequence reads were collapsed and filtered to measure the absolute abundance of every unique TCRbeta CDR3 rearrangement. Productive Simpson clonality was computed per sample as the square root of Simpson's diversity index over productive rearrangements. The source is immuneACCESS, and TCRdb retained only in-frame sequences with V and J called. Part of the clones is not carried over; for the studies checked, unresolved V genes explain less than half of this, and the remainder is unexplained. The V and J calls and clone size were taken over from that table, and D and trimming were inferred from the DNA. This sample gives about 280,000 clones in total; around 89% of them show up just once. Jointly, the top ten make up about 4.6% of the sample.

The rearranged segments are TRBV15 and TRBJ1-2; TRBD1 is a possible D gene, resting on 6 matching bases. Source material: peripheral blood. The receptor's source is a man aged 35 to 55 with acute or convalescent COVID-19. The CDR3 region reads CATSREQGYGYTF. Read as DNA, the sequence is TGTGCCACCAGCAGGGAACAGGGCTATGGCTACACCTTC.